This T cell receptor beta chain was sequenced for a study of T cells after yellow fever vaccination (dated by TCRdb to the late 2010s). With regard to the full study: The SMART-Seq v4 Ultra Low Input RNA kit was used to prepare libraries from fractions with low cell numbers. Bulk TCR alpha and beta repertoires were sequenced longitudinally to track T-cell clones before and after primary and booster YFV17D yellow fever vaccination. The cohort comprised two healthy male donors, one aged 18 to 30 and one aged 30 to 40 years. Blood was drawn at multiple timepoints before and after primary and secondary immunization, with bulk PBMC replicates and cell subsets isolated. What the study reported, not specific to this receptor: Computational filtering was required because FACS-sorted repertoires could contain abundant contaminating clonotypes from the bulk population. Most clones expanded after primary vaccination (almost 98% of CD4 and 88% of CD8) were re-detected after the booster, suggesting that broad memory maintenance occurred. Compared with the primary T-cell response, the secondary T-cell response was faster but weaker, reaching its peak on day 5 rather than on day 15. Because only a couple of donors were included in the study, the extent to which the findings can be generalized is limited. A small fraction of clonotypes showed up in both the CD4 and CD8 compartments, probably as a result of convergent recombination.

TCR cDNA was synthesized by 5'RACE template switching, through which a universal primer site and unique molecular identifiers were introduced. cDNA synthesis was primed from both the TCR alpha and TCR beta constant segments. Two PCR steps were used to amplify libraries, with sample barcodes and sequencing adapters being added in the second step. Sequencing of libraries was performed on Illumina HiSeq 2500 (2x100 bp) or NovaSeq (2x150 bp). The authors' pipeline ran thus. MIGEC was used to demultiplex reads and collapse the reads into UMI consensus sequences, and MiXCR was used for V(D)J alignment. Using edgeR on replicate PBMC samples, clonotypes were called vaccine-responding if FDR was below 0.01 and the log2 fold change was above 5 up to day 15. Each bulk clonotype was labeled CD4 or CD8 based on which sequenced repertoire, CD4 or CD8, contained the clonotype at higher abundance. TCRdb's own reprocessing of the public reads used fastp at Q25 and MiXCR and kept productive beta chains. Under each unique CDR3 protein, matching rows form one entry showing the most common genes and DNA. V and J calls and clone size were set by TCRdb, not the authors. The sample has tens of thousands of distinct CDR3 sequences on record, almost 8% of them singletons. Roughly two fifths of the sample rests with the top ten.

Sample treatment or condition, as interpreted from the label and publication: live attenuated yellow fever vaccine strain. PBMCs were isolated from peripheral blood using a standard Ficoll-Paque protocol. Dynabeads CD4 and CD8 positive selection kits were used to isolate the CD4 and CD8 T-cell fractions. TriZol was used to extract RNA from bulk PBMCs, CD4 and CD8 fractions, and dextramer-positive and dextramer-negative fractions. Ends trimmed: V by 0 bases, J by 4 bases; bases unmatched to a gene: 7. Taken from the germline V gene, the CDR1 and CDR2 loops are LGHNA and YSLEER. The CDR3 numbers 17 residues from cysteine through phenylalanine. Solely the CDR3 DNA is kept, with 51 bases framed from the first base. This clonotype was counted ten times or more. Its antigen remains unidentified. No much larger clonotype is one base removed from it; base qualities were not supplied.

Material: CD8+ T cells sorted from PBMCs, obtained on the day of the yellow fever booster vaccination. This TCR came from a man younger than 45 who received the YFV17D yellow fever vaccine. The rearrangement combines TRBV4-3 with TRBJ2-1, and 9 junction bases match TRBD2. The CDR3 here reads CASSQDPSAGGYNEQFF. Read as DNA, the sequence is TGCGCCAGCAGCCAAGACCCGTCAGCGGGAGGTTACAATGAGCAGTTCTTC.